This T cell receptor beta chain came from a study of CD8 T cells in ankylosing spondylitis. Study results and caveats: What seemed typical of ankylosing spondylitis blood was a TCR beta motif built from roughly eight highly homologous variants. Researchers reportedly found disease-linked clones significantly enriched in matched ankylosing spondylitis synovial fluid. Disease-linked clones were found to be CD8+ and relatively rare in peripheral blood.

This clonotype was found a few times. Its antigen remains unidentified. CDR1 is KGHDR and CDR2 is SFDVKD in the germline V gene. CDR3 length: 15 amino acids. V shed 5 bases, J shed 1 base, and the junction held 5 bases outside the gene matches. For TCR beta, libraries came from quantitative 5'-RACE with molecular barcodes. TCRdb passed the 5' RACE reads through MiXCR, listing each CDR3 protein once. The sample lists approximately 200,000 distinct CDR3 sequences; about 13% were seen once. The specimen sequenced was blood, either unsorted or a sorted T cell fraction (not recorded which). The rearrangement uses TRBV24-1 and TRBJ1-1; 8 nucleotides agree with TRBD1. This clonotype was sampled from a male donor with ankylosing spondylitis or in good health (not recorded which). For the CDR3, the DNA is TGTGCCACCAGTGGACGGACAGGGCCGAACACTGAAGCTTTCTTT. It translates to CATSGRTGPNTEAFF.